The 13 T cell receptor beta chains below come from one sample, sequenced in a study of blood T cell repertoires in COVID-19. This table comes from immunoSEQ multiplex PCR, and its TCRdb copy is limited to in-frame clones, with some not included. The table includes 170,000 or so clones, 60% to 80% detected once. The sequencing input was peripheral blood. The receptor set was obtained from an older woman with acute or convalescent COVID-19.

This chain links TRBV6-1 with TRBJ2-1; the match to TRBD1 covers 11 bases. J gave up 4 bases and V 4 bases, and 12 bases lay outside the gene matches. Per germline, CDR1 MNHNS and CDR2 SASEGT. The CDR3 runs 18 residues. The CDR3 reads CASSGDRGRLLTYNEQFF. The CDR3 DNA is TGTGCCAGCAGTGGGGACAGGGGGAGACTTTTAACTTACAATGAGCAGTTCTTC.

V usage is TRBV11-2 and J usage is TRBJ2-7, with 14 bases matching TRBD2. The ends lost 4 bases at V and 3 bases at J; junction bases unmatched: 8. The CDR3 covers 17 residues. Germline CDR1 reads SGHAT; CDR2 reads FQNNGV. This CDR3 is CASSSGTSGSKHYEQYF. The CDR3 bases are TGTGCCAGCAGCTCCGGGACTAGCGGGAGCAAGCACTACGAGCAGTACTTC.

This chain connects TRBV6-5 to TRBJ2-3; 9 bases are shared with TRBD2. Germline assignment: CDR1 MNHEY and CDR2 SVGAGI. After removal of 5 bases from V and 6 bases from J, the junction contained 6 bases not matched to a gene. This CDR3 has 14 residues. The CDR3 loop reads CASSLSGRRDTQYF. The CDR3 DNA reads as TGTGCCAGCAGTCTGAGCGGGAGGAGGGATACGCAGTATTTT.

V gene TRBV3-1 (or the pseudogene TRBV3-2) combines with J gene TRBJ1-1; 8 nucleotides match TRBD1. The germline V gene encodes CDR1 LGHDT and CDR2 YNNKEL (reference sequence). V lost 0 bases and J lost 11; bases outside the gene matches: 8. The CDR3 has 14 residues. Here the CDR3 reads CASSQDLRTGYAFF. The DNA for the CDR3 is TGTGCCAGCAGCCAAGATCTTCGGACAGGGTACGCTTTCTTT.

This chain connects TRBV18 to TRBJ1-1; 9 nucleotides align to TRBD1. With 5 bases clipped from V and 7 bases from J, the junction kept 5 bases outside the gene matches. Germline values: CDR1 KGHSH, CDR2 LQKENI. The CDR3 loop spans 13 amino acids. This CDR3 is CASSTGGQGEAFF. The CDR3 nucleotides are TGTGCCAGCTCAACAGGGGGCCAGGGTGAAGCTTTCTTT.

This clone was picked up a small number of times. The CDR3 DNA sequence: TGCGCCAGCAGCCGGTCCGGACAGGGCGAAGCTTTCTTT. Its translation: CASSRSGQGEAFF. The V call is TRBV4-1, the J call TRBJ1-1, with 8 bases lining up with TRBD1. The CDR3 is 13 residues long. The V and J ends lost 4 bases and 8 bases, in that order; junction bases with no gene match: 6. Germline CDR1 is MGHRA and CDR2 is YSYEKL.

The genes are TRBV7-2 and TRBJ1-1; TRBD1 agrees at 8 bases. The CDR3 sequence is 14 residues long. Germline lookup yields CDR1 SGHTA and CDR2 FQGNSA. After removal of 5 bases from V and 4 bases from J, the junction contained 6 bases not matched to a gene. The CDR3 protein is CASSPTGGLTEAFF. The CDR3 DNA reads TGTGCCAGCAGCCCAACAGGGGGGCTCACTGAAGCTTTCTTT.

The chain links TRBV5-1 to TRBJ2-7; 9 bases match TRBD2. The length of the CDR3 is 18 residues. V trimming: 0 bases; J trimming: 1 base; junction bases outside the gene matches: 11. Germline values: CDR1 SGHRS, CDR2 YFSETQ. The CDR3 nucleotides are TGCGCCAGCAGCTTGGAGCCCCAGACTAGCGGAGGGTCCTACGAGCAGTACTTC. Its protein is CASSLEPQTSGGSYEQYF.

The gene calls are TRBV7-6 and TRBJ2-7; 7 bases line up with TRBD1. The CDR3 extends over 14 amino acids. Trimming took 4 bases from V and 3 from J; bases not matched to a gene: 6. CDR1 is SGHVS and CDR2 is FNYEAQ in the germline V gene. The CDR3 DNA follows: TGTGCCAGCAGCTCCCGGGACAGAGGCTACGAGCAGTACTTC. Encoded protein: CASSSRDRGYEQYF.

J is TRBJ2-3 and V is TRBV4-1; the match to TRBD1 covers 9 bases. CDR1 is MGHRA, CDR2 YSYEKL, per germline. J gave up 5 bases and V 1 base, and 4 bases lay outside the gene matches. The CDR3 runs 15 residues. Written as DNA, the CDR3 is TGCGCCAGCAGCCAAGGGGACAGGGATGAAGATACGCAGTATTTT. Protein: CASSQGDRDEDTQYF.

The chain recombines TRBV5-1 with TRBJ2-7; TRBD1 agrees at 8 bases. The length of the CDR3 is 18 residues. The V segment lost 0 bases and the J segment 1 base; nucleotides outside the gene matches: 12. CDR1 is SGHRS, CDR2 YFSETQ, per germline. CDR3 protein: CASSLDSGGSPSSYEQYF. The CDR3 nucleotides are TGCGCCAGCAGCTTGGACTCAGGGGGCTCCCCATCATCCTACGAGCAGTACTTC.

The J gene is TRBJ2-7, the V gene TRBV6-1; unclear D gene. Germline assignment: CDR1 MNHNS and CDR2 SASEGT. This CDR3 has 17 residues. V was cut by 3 bases and J by 0 bases, with 18 bases left in between. CDR3 nucleotides: TGTGCCAGCAGTGATGGCAGAGTCGGAAGAGGCTCCTACGAGCAGTACTTC. This gives the protein CASSDGRVGRGSYEQYF.

The rearrangement uses TRBV10-3 and TRBJ2-3; the D gene is possibly TRBD2 (6 bases). CDR1 ENHRY and CDR2 SYGVKD come from the germline V gene. This CDR3 spans 16 amino acids. The V and J ends lost 3 bases and 6 bases respectively, with 19 bases between them. Here the CDR3 DNA reads TGTGCCATCAGTGATGAAGGAGGGTGGGGTTCGGATACGCAGTATTTT. Its translation: CAISDEGGWGSDTQYF.